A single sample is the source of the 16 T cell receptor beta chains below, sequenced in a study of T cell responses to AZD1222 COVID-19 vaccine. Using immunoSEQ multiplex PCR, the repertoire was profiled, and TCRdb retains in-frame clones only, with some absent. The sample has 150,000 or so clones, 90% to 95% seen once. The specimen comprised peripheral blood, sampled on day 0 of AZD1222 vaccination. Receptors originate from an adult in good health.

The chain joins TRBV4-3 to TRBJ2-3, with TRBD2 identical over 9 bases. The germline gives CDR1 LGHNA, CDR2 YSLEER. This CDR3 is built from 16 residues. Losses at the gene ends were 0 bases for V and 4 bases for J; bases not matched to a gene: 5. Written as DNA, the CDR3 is TGCGCCAGCAGCCAAGACGCGGGGGGGTTCGCAGATACGCAGTATTTT. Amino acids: CASSQDAGGFADTQYF.

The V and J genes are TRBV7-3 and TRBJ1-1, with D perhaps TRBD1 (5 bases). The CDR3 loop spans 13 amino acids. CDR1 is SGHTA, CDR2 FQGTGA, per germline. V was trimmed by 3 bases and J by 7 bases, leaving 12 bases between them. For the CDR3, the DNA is TGTGCCAGCAGCTTTGAACCTGACAGTGAAGCTTTCTTT. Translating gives CASSFEPDSEAFF.

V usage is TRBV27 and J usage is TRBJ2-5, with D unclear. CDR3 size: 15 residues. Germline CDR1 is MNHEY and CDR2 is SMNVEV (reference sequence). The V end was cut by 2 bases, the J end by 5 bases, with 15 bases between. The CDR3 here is CASSLRQPSLETQYF. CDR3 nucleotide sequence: TGTGCCAGCAGTTTACGCCAGCCTTCATTGGAGACCCAGTACTTC.

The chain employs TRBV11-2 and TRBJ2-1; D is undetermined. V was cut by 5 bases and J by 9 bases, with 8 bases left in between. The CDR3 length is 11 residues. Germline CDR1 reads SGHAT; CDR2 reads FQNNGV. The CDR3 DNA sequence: TGTGCCAGCAGCCCCCATAGTGAGCAGTTCTTC. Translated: CASSPHSEQFF.

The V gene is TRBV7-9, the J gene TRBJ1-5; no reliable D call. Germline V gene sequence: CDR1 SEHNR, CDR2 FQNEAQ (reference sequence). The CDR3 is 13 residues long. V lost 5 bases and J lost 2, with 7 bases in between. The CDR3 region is CASSAEGNQPQHF. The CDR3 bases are TGTGCCAGCAGCGCTGAAGGCAATCAGCCCCAGCATTTT.

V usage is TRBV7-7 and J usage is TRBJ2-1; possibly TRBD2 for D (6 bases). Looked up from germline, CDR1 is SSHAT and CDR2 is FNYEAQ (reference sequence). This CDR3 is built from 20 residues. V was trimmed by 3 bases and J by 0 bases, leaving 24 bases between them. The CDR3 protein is CASSLAGLASPKYSYNEQFF. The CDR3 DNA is TGTGCCAGCAGCTTGGCGGGACTCGCCAGCCCAAAATACTCCTACAATGAGCAGTTCTTC.

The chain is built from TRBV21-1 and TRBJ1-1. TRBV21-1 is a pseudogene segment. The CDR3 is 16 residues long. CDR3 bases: TGTGCCAGCAGCAAAGAGGAGGGGGGGCTGCACACTGAAGCTTTCTTT. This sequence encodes CASSKEEGGLHTEAFF.

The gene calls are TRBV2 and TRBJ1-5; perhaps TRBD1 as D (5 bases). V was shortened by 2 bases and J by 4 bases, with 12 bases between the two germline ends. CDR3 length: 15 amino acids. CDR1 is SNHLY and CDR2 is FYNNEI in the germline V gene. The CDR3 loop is CASSESEGINQPQHF. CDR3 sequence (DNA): TGTGCCAGCAGTGAATCAGAGGGGATAAATCAGCCCCAGCATTTT.

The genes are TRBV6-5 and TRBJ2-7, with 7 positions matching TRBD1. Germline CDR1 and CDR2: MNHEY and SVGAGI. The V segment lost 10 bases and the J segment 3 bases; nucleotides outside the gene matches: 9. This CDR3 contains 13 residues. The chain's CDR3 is CATARTGLYEQYF. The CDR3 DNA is TGTGCCACTGCCCGGACAGGACTCTACGAGCAGTACTTC.

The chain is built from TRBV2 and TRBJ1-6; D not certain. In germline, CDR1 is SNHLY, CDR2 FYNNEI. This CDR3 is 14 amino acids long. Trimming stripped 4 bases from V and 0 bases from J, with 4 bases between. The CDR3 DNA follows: TGTGCCAGCAGTGGCAGCTCCTATAATTCACCCCTCCACTTT. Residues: CASSGSSYNSPLHF. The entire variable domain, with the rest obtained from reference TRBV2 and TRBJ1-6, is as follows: EPEVTQTPSHQVTQMGQEVILRCVPISNHLYFYWYRQILGQKVEFLVSFYNNEISEKSEIFDDQFSVERPDGSNFTLKIRSTKLEDSAMYFCASSGSSYNSPLHFGNGTRLTVT.

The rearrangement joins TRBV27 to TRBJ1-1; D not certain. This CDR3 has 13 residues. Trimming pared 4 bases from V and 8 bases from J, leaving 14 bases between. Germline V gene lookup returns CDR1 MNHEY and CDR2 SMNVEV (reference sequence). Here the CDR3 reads CASSSLGIAEAFF. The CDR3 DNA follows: TGTGCCAGCAGTTCATTGGGGATTGCGGAAGCTTTCTTT.

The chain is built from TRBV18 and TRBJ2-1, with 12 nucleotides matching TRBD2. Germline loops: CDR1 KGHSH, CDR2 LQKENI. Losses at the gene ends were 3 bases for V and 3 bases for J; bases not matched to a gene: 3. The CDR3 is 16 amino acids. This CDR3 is CASSPRLAGVYNEQFF. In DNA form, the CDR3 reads TGTGCCAGCTCACCGAGACTAGCGGGAGTCTACAATGAGCAGTTCTTC. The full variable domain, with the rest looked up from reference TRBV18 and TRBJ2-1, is NAGVMQNPRHLVRRRGQEARLRCSPMKGHSHVYWYRQLPEEGLKFMVYLQKENIIDESGMPKERFSAEFPKEGPSILRIQQVVRGDSAAYFCASSPRLAGVYNEQFFGPGTRLTVL.

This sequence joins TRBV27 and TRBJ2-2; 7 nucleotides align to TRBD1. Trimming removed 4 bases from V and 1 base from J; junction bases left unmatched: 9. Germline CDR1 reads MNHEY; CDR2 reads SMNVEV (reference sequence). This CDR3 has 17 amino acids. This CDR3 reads CASSYTHDRENTGELFF. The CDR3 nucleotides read TGTGCCAGCAGTTACACTCACGACAGGGAGAACACCGGGGAGCTGTTTTTT.

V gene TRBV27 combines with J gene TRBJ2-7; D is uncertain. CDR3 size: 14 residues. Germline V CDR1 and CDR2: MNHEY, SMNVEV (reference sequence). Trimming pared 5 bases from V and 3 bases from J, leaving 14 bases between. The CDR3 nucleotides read TGTGCCAGCAGTGCAAGGGCGACTTACTACGAGCAGTACTTC. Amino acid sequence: CASSARATYYEQYF.

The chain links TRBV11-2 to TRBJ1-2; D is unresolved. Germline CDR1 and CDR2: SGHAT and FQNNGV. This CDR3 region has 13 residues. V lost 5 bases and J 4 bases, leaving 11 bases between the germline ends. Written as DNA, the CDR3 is TGTGCCAGCAGCCCTATAAGCGGCTATGGCTACACCTTC. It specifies CASSPISGYGYTF.

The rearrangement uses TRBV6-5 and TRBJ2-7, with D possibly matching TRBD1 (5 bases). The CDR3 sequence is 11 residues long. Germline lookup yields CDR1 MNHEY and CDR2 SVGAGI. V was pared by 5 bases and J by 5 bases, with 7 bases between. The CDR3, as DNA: TGTGCCAGCAGTCAGGGCCACGAGCAGTACTTC. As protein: CASSQGHEQYF.